These 11 T cell receptor beta chains came from one sample sequenced in a study of shared clonotypes between healthy human individuals. TCRdb's table, derived via immunoSEQ multiplex PCR, lists solely in-frame clones and lacks some. This sample has roughly 700,000 clones, with approximately 74% found just once. Sequencing was carried out using memory CD4+ T cells sorted from blood. The subset: CD45RA-negative fraction. These receptors originate from a woman younger than 45 in good health.

This sequence joins TRBV15 and TRBJ2-3, with 12 bases matching TRBD1. Germline V lookup: CDR1 LNHNV, CDR2 YYDKDF (reference sequence). This CDR3 is built from 16 residues. Germline trimming cut 1 base from V and 4 bases from J; bases unmatched to any gene: 3. CDR3 residues: CATSRGDRGRADTQYF. As DNA, the CDR3 is TGTGCCACCAGCAGAGGGGACAGGGGGCGGGCAGATACGCAGTATTTT.

This clone has only one observation. The chain employs TRBV5-8 and TRBJ1-5; D call uncertain. Germline V CDR1 and CDR2: SGHTS, YDEGEE. The CDR3 has 17 amino acids. The V and J ends lost 0 bases and 6 bases respectively, with 19 bases between them. CDR3 nucleotide sequence: TGTGCCAGCAGCTTGGACGGTTCGACATCGCTAAGTCAGCCCCAGCATTTT. The encoded protein is CASSLDGSTSLSQPQHF. Together with reference TRBV5-8 and TRBJ1-5, the CDR3 gives the full variable domain: EAGVTQSPTHLIKTRGQQATLRCSPISGHTSVYWYQQALGLGLQFLLWYDEGEERNRGNFPPRFSGRQFPNYSSELNVNALELEDSALYLCASSLDGSTSLSQPQHFGDGTRLSIL.

The V gene is TRBV28, the J gene TRBJ2-7; D is undetermined. Germline V gene data show CDR1 as MDHEN and CDR2 as SYDVKM. The V and J ends lost 2 bases and 3 bases respectively, with 11 bases between them. The CDR3 spans 14 residues. This chain's CDR3 is CASSLRTVFYEQYF. The CDR3 DNA sequence: TGTGCCAGCAGTTTAAGGACGGTATTCTACGAGCAGTACTTC. Based on the CDR3 plus reference TRBV28 and TRBJ2-7, the full variable domain is DVKVTQSSRYLVKRTGEKVFLECVQDMDHENMFWYRQDPGLGLRLIYFSYDVKMKEKGDIPEGYSVSREKKERFSLILESASTNQTSMYLCASSLRTVFYEQYFGPGTRLTVT.

A note on this clone: In the same sample, other DNA sequences code for this CDR3. V gene TRBV19 combines with J gene TRBJ2-3, with a weak D call TRBD2 (5 bases). Trimming took off 4 bases at V and 4 bases at J, with 9 bases between the two ends. CDR1 and CDR2 (germline): LNHDA, SQIVND (reference sequence). CDR3 size: 13 residues. CDR3 sequence (DNA): TGTGCCAGTAGTAGAGGGTTGGCAGATACGCAGTATTTT. Encoded protein: CASSRGLADTQYF.

The V call is TRBV5-4, the J call TRBJ1-2; perhaps TRBD1 as D (5 bases). V gave up 3 bases and J gave up 5 bases, with 14 bases separating them. The CDR3 length is 14 residues. Germline V lookup: CDR1 SGHNT, CDR2 YYREEE (reference sequence). The CDR3 region has the DNA TGTGCCAGCAGCTCTCGGGACGGAAATTATGGCTACACCTTC. It yields the protein CASSSRDGNYGYTF. Filled out from reference TRBV5-4 and TRBJ1-2, the complete variable domain reads ETGVTQSPTHLIKTRGQQVTLRCSSQSGHNTVSWYQQALGQGPQFIFQYYREEENGRGNFPPRFSGLQFPNYSSELNVNALELDDSALYLCASSSRDGNYGYTFGSGTRLTVV.

The chain is built from TRBV27 and TRBJ2-7; a weak D match, TRBD1 (5 bases). Per the germline V gene, CDR1 is MNHEY and CDR2 is SMNVEV (reference sequence). The CDR3 covers 14 residues. Between the trimmed V and J ends, which lost 3 bases and 6 bases, there was a span of 15 bases. CDR3 nucleotide sequence: TGTGCCAGCAGTTTGCGCAGGGCGTCCGCCGAGCAGTACTTC. The encoded protein is CASSLRRASAEQYF.

Remarks on this clone: Since a much larger clone is just one base distant, this may be a read error. This chain joins TRBV5-5 and TRBJ1-2, with D hard to call. This CDR3 comprises 11 residues. Trimming pared 3 bases from V and 0 bases from J, leaving 0 bases between. Germline lookup yields CDR1 SGHKS and CDR2 YYEKEE (reference sequence). This CDR3 reads CASSSNYGYTF. Written as DNA, the CDR3 is TGTGCCAGCAGCTCTAACTATGGCTACACCTTC.

Points on this clone: A single base is all that separates this from a far larger clone, so a read error is likely. V usage is TRBV30 and J usage is TRBJ2-7; 8 nucleotides line up with TRBD2. The CDR3 runs 13 residues. The V segment lost 5 bases and the J segment 6 bases; nucleotides outside the gene matches: 9. Germline V gene data show CDR1 as GTSNPN and CDR2 as SVGIG (reference sequence). The DNA of the CDR3 is TGTGCCTGGCGGGGGGGTTTCACCCTCGAGCAGTACTTC. It is translated as CAWRGGFTLEQYF.

The chain carries TRBV6-1 and TRBJ2-1; 7 bases agree with TRBD1. Trimming cost V 4 bases and J 4 bases; bases outside gene matches: 7. Germline CDR1 MNHNS, CDR2 SASEGT. There are 15 residues in the CDR3. CDR3 region: CASSVGTAVYNEQFF. The CDR3 coding sequence is TGTGCCAGCAGTGTAGGGACAGCCGTATACAATGAGCAGTTCTTC.

The genes are TRBV6-1 and TRBJ1-5; D is ambiguous. V was cut by 6 bases and J by 0 bases, with 9 bases left in between. Germline values: CDR1 MNHNS, CDR2 SASEGT. The CDR3 spans 14 residues. In DNA, the CDR3 is TGTGCCAGCAGGCCGGGATATAGCAATCAGCCCCAGCATTTT. Translation: CASRPGYSNQPQHF.

The rearrangement uses TRBV4-1 and TRBJ2-7, with D unclear. The CDR3 consists of 16 residues. Between the trimmed V and J ends, which lost 1 base and 6 bases, there was a span of 19 bases. Germline CDR1 reads MGHRA; CDR2 reads YSYEKL. This CDR3 is CASSQGEQLGWGEQYF. CDR3 nucleotide sequence: TGCGCCAGCAGCCAAGGGGAACAGTTGGGTTGGGGCGAGCAGTACTTC.